The T cell receptor beta chain described here comes from a study of CD8+ T cells in alopecia areata. Overall study: Treated patients were given oral tofacitinib, which was dosed at 5 to 10 mg twice daily. Study observations and caveats: Researchers report lesional scalp, most notably alopecia totalis/universalis, outstripped normal scalp in clonality.

About this clone: The antigen is undetermined.

Isolated RNA was reverse transcribed into cDNA used as the sequencing template. Generated by immunoSEQ multiplex PCR, the TCRdb table keeps only in-frame clones and is missing some. The table includes over 200,000 clones, approximately 52% detected once. The specimen was CD4+ T cells sorted from blood, collected at week 0. The receptor's source is a human donor with alopecia areata.

CDR3 coding DNA: TGTGCCTGGTCCCGGGGGGGAGGCAATCAGCCCCAGCATTTT. Its protein product is CAWSRGGGNQPQHF. J is TRBJ1-5 and V is TRBV30, with TRBD1 as a possible D gene (5 bases). The CDR3 is 14 residues long. The germline CDR1 and CDR2 sequences are GTSNPN and SVGIG (reference sequence). V dropped 5 bases and J dropped 2 bases, with 13 bases sitting between them.